These T cell receptor beta chains were read from a single sample in a study of blood T cell repertoires in COVID-19. Using immunoSEQ multiplex PCR, the repertoire was profiled, and TCRdb retains in-frame clones only, with some absent. The table has around 140,000 clones, roughly 80% seen once. The sample taken for sequencing was peripheral blood. The receptors here all came from a man aged 45 to 65 with acute or convalescent COVID-19. The CDR3 runs from the conserved cysteine through the conserved F or W. D genes are given only for firm matches. The size field is filled for only some rows; it gives once, few, many or a size class.

clone_size: NA
v_call: TRBV5-1
j_call: TRBJ1-1
d_call: NA
cdr3_nt: TGCGCCAGCAGGTCGGAGATAGGGGATAACACTGAAGCTTTCTTT
cdr3_aa: CASRSEIGDNTEAFF

clone_size: few
v_call: TRBV7-6
j_call: TRBJ2-3
d_call: TRBD2
cdr3_nt: TGTGCCAGCAGCTTAGTTTCGGGAGGTACGCAGTATTTT
cdr3_aa: CASSLVSGGTQYF

clone_size: NA
v_call: TRBV5-1
j_call: TRBJ2-3
d_call: TRBD1
cdr3_nt: TGCGCCAGCAGCTTACAGGGGATAAACACAGATACGCAGTATTTT
cdr3_aa: CASSLQGINTDTQYF

clone_size: once
v_call: TRBV19
j_call: TRBJ1-1
d_call: TRBD1
cdr3_nt: TGTGCCAGTAGGTCACAGGGGGTCGGTGAAGCTTTCTTT
cdr3_aa: CASRSQGVGEAFF

clone_size: NA
v_call: TRBV24-1
j_call: TRBJ2-2
d_call: NA
cdr3_nt: TGTGCCACCAGTGATTTGTCAGGAAGCACCGGGGAGCTGTTTTTT
cdr3_aa: CATSDLSGSTGELFF

clone_size: NA
v_call: TRBV25-1
j_call: TRBJ1-6
d_call: TRBD1
cdr3_nt: TGTGCCAGCAGTGACATTACAGGGGGCTTTGGTTCACCCCTCCACTTT
cdr3_aa: CASSDITGGFGSPLHF

clone_size: NA
v_call: TRBV28
j_call: TRBJ2-7
d_call: TRBD1
cdr3_nt: TGTGCCAGCAGAATGGACAGGGCAAGTTCCTACGAGCAGTACTTC
cdr3_aa: CASRMDRASSYEQYF

clone_size: NA
v_call: TRBV11-2
j_call: TRBJ2-3
d_call: NA
cdr3_nt: TGTGCCAGCAGCTTAGACCACACAGATACGCAGTATTTT
cdr3_aa: CASSLDHTDTQYF

clone_size: NA
v_call: TRBV30
j_call: TRBJ2-5
d_call: NA
cdr3_nt: TGTGCCTGGAGTGCGAGGCAAGAGACCCAGTACTTC
cdr3_aa: CAWSARQETQYF

clone_size: NA
v_call: TRBV5-8
j_call: TRBJ2-3
d_call: NA
cdr3_nt: TGTGCCAGCAGCTTGGGACAGGCCGGGTACACAGATACGCAGTATTTT
cdr3_aa: CASSLGQAGYTDTQYF

clone_size: once
v_call: TRBV28
j_call: TRBJ2-2
d_call: NA
cdr3_nt: TGTGCCAGCAACCCGCTAAGTACCGGGGAGCTGTTTTTT
cdr3_aa: CASNPLSTGELFF

clone_size: once
v_call: TRBV7-9
j_call: TRBJ1-1
d_call: TRBD1
cdr3_nt: TGTGCCAGCAGCCCGGACAGGGGCGATACTGAAGCTTTCTTT
cdr3_aa: CASSPDRGDTEAFF

clone_size: NA
v_call: TRBV5-1
j_call: TRBJ2-1
d_call: NA
cdr3_nt: TGCGCCAGCAGCTTGATTTCAGATGCCAATGAGCAGTTCTTC
cdr3_aa: CASSLISDANEQFF

clone_size: NA
v_call: TRBV5-5
j_call: TRBJ2-3
d_call: NA
cdr3_nt: TGTGCCAGCAGCTTGGGGCAAAGCACAGATACGCAGTATTTT
cdr3_aa: CASSLGQSTDTQYF

clone_size: NA
v_call: TRBV18
j_call: TRBJ2-7
d_call: NA
cdr3_nt: TGTGCCAGCTCACCCAACAGGGGGGGGGAGCAGTACTTC
cdr3_aa: CASSPNRGGEQYF

clone_size: NA
v_call: TRBV2
j_call: TRBJ2-3
d_call: TRBD2
cdr3_nt: TGTGCCAGCCGCGGACTAGCGGGGGTGGGCACAGATACGCAGTATTTT
cdr3_aa: CASRGLAGVGTDTQYF

clone_size: NA
v_call: TRBV9
j_call: TRBJ2-3
d_call: TRBD2
cdr3_nt: TGTGCCAGCAGCTCGTGGACTAGCGGGACCACAGATACGCAGTATTTT
cdr3_aa: CASSSWTSGTTDTQYF

clone_size: NA
v_call: TRBV11-2
j_call: TRBJ1-3
d_call: NA
cdr3_nt: TGTGCCAGCAGCGGACTCGTCACCAGGGGCCACTCTGGAAACACCATATATTTT
cdr3_aa: CASSGLVTRGHSGNTIYF

clone_size: NA
v_call: TRBV24-1
j_call: TRBJ2-1
d_call: NA
cdr3_nt: TGTGCCACCAGTGACCCCGGGACTTTCGACAATGAGCAGTTCTTC
cdr3_aa: CATSDPGTFDNEQFF

clone_size: NA
v_call: TRBV6-5
j_call: TRBJ2-1
d_call: NA
cdr3_nt: TGTGCCAGCAGTAACAGTTACTACAATGAGCAGTTCTTC
cdr3_aa: CASSNSYYNEQFF

clone_size: NA
v_call: TRBV5-1
j_call: TRBJ1-1
d_call: NA
cdr3_nt: TGCGCCAGCAGCTTGGCCAACGGGGAGGCTTTCTTT
cdr3_aa: CASSLANGEAFF

clone_size: NA
v_call: TRBV2
j_call: TRBJ1-2
d_call: TRBD1
cdr3_nt: TGTGCCAGCAGAGACAGGGCCGGCTACACCTTC
cdr3_aa: CASRDRAGYTF

clone_size: NA
v_call: TRBV2
j_call: TRBJ1-6
d_call: NA
cdr3_nt: TGTGCCAGCAGTGATCCGGGCAGGGCGAGGAATTCACCCCTCCACTTT
cdr3_aa: CASSDPGRARNSPLHF

clone_size: NA
v_call: TRBV3-1/TRBV3-2
j_call: TRBJ1-1
d_call: NA
cdr3_nt: TGTGCCAGCAGCCAAGAACAAAGGGGCGCGGTGGACACTGAAGCTTTCTTT
cdr3_aa: CASSQEQRGAVDTEAFF

clone_size: NA
v_call: TRBV15
j_call: TRBJ2-3
d_call: TRBD2
cdr3_nt: TGTGCCACCAGCAGAGATCATCCTAGCGGGGCAGATACGCAGTATTTT
cdr3_aa: CATSRDHPSGADTQYF

clone_size: once
v_call: TRBV5-4
j_call: TRBJ2-2
d_call: TRBD1
cdr3_nt: TGTGCCAGCAGCTCACCGGGACAGGGGAACGGGGAGCTGTTTTTT
cdr3_aa: CASSSPGQGNGELFF

clone_size: NA
v_call: TRBV3-1/TRBV3-2
j_call: TRBJ2-3
d_call: TRBD2
cdr3_nt: TGTGCCAGCAGCCAAGGAGGGCGGGGGGAACGCACAGATACGCAGTATTTT
cdr3_aa: CASSQGGRGERTDTQYF

clone_size: NA
v_call: TRBV10-3
j_call: TRBJ1-2
d_call: NA
cdr3_nt: TGTGCCATCAGAGCCAGGGAGGACTATGGCTACACCTTC
cdr3_aa: CAIRAREDYGYTF

clone_size: NA
v_call: TRBV7-2
j_call: TRBJ2-1
d_call: TRBD2
cdr3_nt: TGTGCCAGCAGCCCAGGACTAGCGGGGGGGCAGAGTGAGCAGTTCTTC
cdr3_aa: CASSPGLAGGQSEQFF

clone_size: NA
v_call: TRBV4-1
j_call: TRBJ2-7
d_call: NA
cdr3_nt: TGCGCCAGCAGCCAGGCGGGGGCCGCCTACGAGCAGTACTTC
cdr3_aa: CASSQAGAAYEQYF

clone_size: NA
v_call: TRBV7-2
j_call: TRBJ2-7
d_call: TRBD2
cdr3_nt: TGTGCCAGCAGCGTTATACTAGCGGGGGCGGCCTACGAGCAGTACTTC
cdr3_aa: CASSVILAGAAYEQYF

clone_size: NA
v_call: TRBV19
j_call: TRBJ1-4
d_call: TRBD1
cdr3_nt: TGTGCCAGTAGCCTCGGACAGGGGGGAGTAAAACTGTTTTTT
cdr3_aa: CASSLGQGGVKLFF

clone_size: NA
v_call: TRBV24-1
j_call: TRBJ1-2
d_call: NA
cdr3_nt: TGTGCCACCAGTGACCGGGGCTATGGCTACACCTTC
cdr3_aa: CATSDRGYGYTF

clone_size: NA
v_call: TRBV9
j_call: TRBJ1-6
d_call: TRBD1
cdr3_nt: TGTGCCAGCAGCGTAGGCGGGACAGGGGTGGATTCACCCCTCCACTTT
cdr3_aa: CASSVGGTGVDSPLHF

clone_size: NA
v_call: TRBV9
j_call: TRBJ2-1
d_call: NA
cdr3_nt: TGTGCCAGCAGCCTACAATTAGCGTCTAGCTCCTACAATGAGCAGTTCTTC
cdr3_aa: CASSLQLASSSYNEQFF

clone_size: many
v_call: TRBV7-6
j_call: TRBJ2-7
d_call: NA
cdr3_nt: TGTGCCAGCAGCTTAGTAGGGGTAGGGTTTGAGCAGTACTTC
cdr3_aa: CASSLVGVGFEQYF

clone_size: NA
v_call: TRBV1
j_call: TRBJ2-3
d_call: NA
cdr3_nt: TGCACCAGCAGCCAGGGAGGAGGTAGCACAGATACGCAGTATTTT
cdr3_aa: CTSSQGGGSTDTQYF

clone_size: NA
v_call: TRBV25-1
j_call: TRBJ2-2
d_call: NA
cdr3_nt: TGTGCCAGCAGTGAGTGGCAGGGCAACACCGGGGAGCTGTTTTTT
cdr3_aa: CASSEWQGNTGELFF

clone_size: NA
v_call: TRBV9
j_call: TRBJ2-3
d_call: TRBD2
cdr3_nt: TGTGCCAGCAGCTTGACAGCGGGGGGGCCGGCAGATACGCAGTATTTT
cdr3_aa: CASSLTAGGPADTQYF

clone_size: NA
v_call: TRBV20-1
j_call: TRBJ2-7
d_call: TRBD2
cdr3_nt: TGCAGTGCTAGTTCGGGGGGGCTTTACGAGCAGTACTTC
cdr3_aa: CSASSGGLYEQYF

clone_size: few
v_call: TRBV19
j_call: TRBJ1-5
d_call: NA
cdr3_nt: TGTGCCAGTAGCTCGGTGGGGAGAGATCAGCCCCAGCATTTT
cdr3_aa: CASSSVGRDQPQHF

clone_size: NA
v_call: TRBV24-1
j_call: TRBJ1-2
d_call: NA
cdr3_nt: TGTGCCACCGGGAGGGCAGGGGAAACGGCTGGCTACACCTTC
cdr3_aa: CATGRAGETAGYTF

clone_size: NA
v_call: TRBV5-1
j_call: TRBJ2-5
d_call: NA
cdr3_nt: TGCGCCAGCAGCCCGACCCTGGGAGTGGAGACCCAGTACTTC
cdr3_aa: CASSPTLGVETQYF

clone_size: NA
v_call: TRBV29-1
j_call: TRBJ1-1
d_call: NA
cdr3_nt: TGCAGCGTTGGAAGGAGCCTGAACACTGAAGCTTTCTTT
cdr3_aa: CSVGRSLNTEAFF

clone_size: NA
v_call: TRBV24-1
j_call: TRBJ1-2
d_call: NA
cdr3_nt: TGTGCCACCAGTGACCCAGAATCCGGCTACACCTTC
cdr3_aa: CATSDPESGYTF

clone_size: NA
v_call: TRBV7-8
j_call: TRBJ1-1
d_call: TRBD1
cdr3_nt: TGTGCCAGCAGCAAACAGACAGGGGGCACCACTGAAGCTTTCTTT
cdr3_aa: CASSKQTGGTTEAFF

clone_size: NA
v_call: TRBV18
j_call: TRBJ2-1
d_call: NA
cdr3_nt: TGTGCCAGCTCACCGGGAGATGAGCAGTTCTTC
cdr3_aa: CASSPGDEQFF

clone_size: NA
v_call: TRBV18
j_call: TRBJ1-2
d_call: NA
cdr3_nt: TGTGCCAGCTCACCAGGGCAGGGAGGGGACTATGGCTACACCTTC
cdr3_aa: CASSPGQGGDYGYTF

clone_size: NA
v_call: TRBV4-2
j_call: TRBJ2-3
d_call: NA
cdr3_nt: TGTGCCAGCAGCCAAGTTGGCTCCGGGACAGATACGCAGTATTTT
cdr3_aa: CASSQVGSGTDTQYF

clone_size: NA
v_call: TRBV11-2
j_call: TRBJ1-2
d_call: NA
cdr3_nt: TGTGCCAGCAGCTTAGATCCACAGGGCCTTAACTATGGCTACACCTTC
cdr3_aa: CASSLDPQGLNYGYTF

clone_size: NA
v_call: TRBV24-1
j_call: TRBJ2-3
d_call: NA
cdr3_nt: TGTGCCACCAGTGCCCCTGGGGCAGTGGCAGATACGCAGTATTTT
cdr3_aa: CATSAPGAVADTQYF

clone_size: NA
v_call: TRBV29-1
j_call: TRBJ1-2
d_call: NA
cdr3_nt: TGCAGCTGCCGGGACATTAACTATGGCTACACCTTC
cdr3_aa: CSCRDINYGYTF

clone_size: NA
v_call: TRBV7-9
j_call: TRBJ2-3
d_call: TRBD2
cdr3_nt: TGTGCCAGCAGCTTAGATCGGGGGGGAAGCACAGATACGCAGTATTTT
cdr3_aa: CASSLDRGGSTDTQYF